One and the same sample provided the 2 T cell receptor beta chains below, sequenced in a study of high-grade serous ovarian cancer treatment subgroups. Tumor samples were taken before definitive surgery or chemotherapy. The method was immunoSEQ multiplex PCR; TCRdb's version includes in-frame clones alone and lacks a portion of them. In the table there are fewer than 5,000 clones, around three quarters of which are singletons. Sequencing was carried out using tumor tissue. The receptors come from a human donor with high-grade serous ovarian cancer.

The rearrangement uses TRBV2 and TRBJ2-3, with D unresolved. CDR1 SNHLY and CDR2 FYNNEI come from the germline V gene. V lost 2 bases and J 4 bases, leaving 7 bases between the germline ends. The CDR3 sequence is 13 residues long. The CDR3 protein is CASSERLSDTQYF. CDR3 DNA sequence: TGTGCCAGCAGTGAACGGCTCTCAGATACGCAGTATTTT.

This clone has just one count. CDR3 coding DNA: TGTGCCAGCAGCTTCGGGCGGGGTAGCGGGCGCCAAGAGACCCAGTACTTC. It specifies CASSFGRGSGRQETQYF. V gene TRBV7-8 combines with J gene TRBJ2-5; 7 positions match TRBD2. Germline loops: CDR1 SGHVS, CDR2 FQNEAQ. The J segment lost 1 base and the V segment lost 3 bases, leaving 11 bases of the junction unmatched. This CDR3 contains 17 residues.